The 10 T cell receptor beta chains below come from one sample, sequenced in a study of T cell changes during pregnancy in multiple sclerosis. TCRdb's copy holds only in-frame clones and misses some; the assay was immunoSEQ multiplex PCR. The sample has around 48,000 clones, 85% to 95% seen once. This material consisted of CD4+ T cells from peripheral blood mononuclear cells, taken in the third trimester of pregnancy. The receptors were sampled from a female donor with multiple sclerosis, enrolled in a pregnancy study.

The CDR3 nucleotides read TGTGCCAGCTCACCAGGCGGGCAGGACACGCAGTATTTT. Protein sequence: CASSPGGQDTQYF. This chain connects TRBV18 to TRBJ2-3, with a possible D match to TRBD2 (5 bases). The germline V gene encodes CDR1 KGHSH and CDR2 LQKENI. Trimming left V 2 bases short and J 9 bases short, with 12 bases between. The CDR3 consists of 13 residues.

The chain uses TRBV14 and TRBJ2-1; 9 nucleotides agree with TRBD2. From germline, CDR1 is SGHDN and CDR2 FVKESK. CDR3 length: 16 residues. With V trimmed by 3 bases and J by 8 bases, 11 bases remained unmatched. CDR3 DNA sequence: TGTGCCAGCAGCCACCGATTACTAGCGGGTAAGGATGAGCAGTTCTTC. As protein: CASSHRLLAGKDEQFF. The entire variable domain, with the rest obtained from reference TRBV14 and TRBJ2-1, is as follows: EAGVTQFPSHSVIEKGQTVTLRCDPISGHDNLYWYRRVMGKEIKFLLHFVKESKQDESGMPNNRFLAERTGGTYSTLKVQPAELEDSGVYFCASSHRLLAGKDEQFFGPGTRLTVL.

The V gene is TRBV9, the J gene TRBJ2-7; D perhaps matches TRBD2 (6 bases). This CDR3 contains 16 residues. Trimming shortened V by 3 bases and J by 3 bases, and 19 bases separated the two germline ends. Germline CDR1 is SGDLS and CDR2 is YYNGEE. The CDR3 nucleotides are TGTGCCAGCAGCGAGAGAGCACTAGGAGGGTACTACGAGCAGTACTTC. As protein: CASSERALGGYYEQYF. The full variable domain, rest sourced from reference TRBV9 and TRBJ2-7, is DSGVTQTPKHLITATGQRVTLRCSPRSGDLSVYWYQQSLDQGLQFLIQYYNGEERAKGNILERFSAQQFPDLHSELNLSSLELGDSALYFCASSERALGGYYEQYFGPGTRLTVT.

The chain couples TRBV28 to TRBJ1-5, with 8 bases fitting TRBD1. The CDR3 covers 20 residues. The germline gives CDR1 MDHEN, CDR2 SYDVKM. With 5 bases clipped from V and 2 bases from J, the junction kept 20 bases outside the gene matches. The CDR3 region has the DNA TGTGCCAGCAGTCCATATCAGGACAGGGTCTCTCTGGAGGGCAATCAGCCCCAGCATTTT. This sequence encodes CASSPYQDRVSLEGNQPQHF.

The chain couples TRBV6-1 to TRBJ2-7, with a weak D call TRBD2 (6 bases). V was shortened by 3 bases and J by 4 bases, with 16 bases between the two germline ends. CDR1 MNHNS and CDR2 SASEGT come from the germline V gene. The CDR3 covers 15 residues. CDR3 sequence (DNA): TGTGCCAGCAGTGATGGGGTCATGGCGGGGTACGAGCAGTACTTC. It yields the protein CASSDGVMAGYEQYF.

V gene TRBV9 combines with J gene TRBJ2-5; 9 nucleotides agree with TRBD2. The V gene end was trimmed by 4 bases and the J gene end by 4 bases; junction bases not matched to a gene: 8. Per germline, CDR1 SGDLS and CDR2 YYNGEE. This CDR3 has 15 residues. The CDR3 here is CASSLSGSVVETQYF. The CDR3 DNA reads TGTGCCAGCAGCCTTAGCGGGAGTGTGGTAGAGACCCAGTACTTC.

V and J are TRBV6-1 and TRBJ2-6; the D gene is possibly TRBD2 (5 bases). The germline CDR1 and CDR2 sequences are MNHNS and SASEGT. The CDR3 contains 19 residues. V dropped 0 bases and J dropped 0 bases, with 15 bases sitting between them. The DNA of the CDR3 is TGTGCCAGCAGTGAAGCACTAAAACAGCGGTACTCTGGGGCCAACGTCCTGACTTTC. It translates to CASSEALKQRYSGANVLTF.

This clone has a single count. The chain's CDR3 is CATSRDPFEGGYTF. The CDR3 region has the DNA TGTGCCACCAGCAGAGATCCCTTTGAGGGAGGCTACACCTTC. The chain combines TRBV15 with TRBJ1-2, with D uncertain. Per germline, CDR1 LNHNV and CDR2 YYDKDF (reference sequence). V shed 0 bases and J shed 8 bases, with 13 bases lying between them. This CDR3 is built from 14 residues.

CDR3 sequence reads: CASGPIGTGENEQYF. DNA of the CDR3: TGTGCCAGCGGTCCTATCGGCACAGGGGAGAACGAGCAGTACTTC. The chain couples TRBV6-6 to TRBJ2-7; 7 nucleotides align to TRBD1. The V segment lost 8 bases and the J segment 5 bases; nucleotides outside the gene matches: 15. The germline V gene encodes CDR1 MNHNY and CDR2 SVGAGI (reference sequence). The CDR3 covers 15 residues.

This chain joins TRBV4-2 and TRBJ1-4, with D perhaps matching TRBD1 (5 bases). Trimming cost V 0 bases and J 8 bases, with 13 bases left between them. This CDR3 has 15 amino acids. Germline V lookup: CDR1 LGHNA, CDR2 YNFKEQ. CDR3 loop: CASSQEWQGDEKLFF. The DNA for the CDR3 is TGTGCCAGCAGCCAAGAGTGGCAGGGCGACGAAAAACTGTTTTTT.